Described below is a single T cell receptor (beta chain) sequence and its context. CD45RO-negative CD8 cells positively selected for CCR7 made up the naive population, which excluded terminally differentiated effector memory CD45RA+ cells. The data originate from a study of shared clonotypes between healthy human individuals. Sequenced by immunoSEQ multiplex PCR; TCRdb stores in-frame clones only, minus some. The table has 660,000 or so clones, 95% to 97% seen once. The sample comprised naive CD8+ T cells sorted from blood. This receptor was identified in a woman younger than 45 in good health.

The CDR3 region has the DNA TGTGCCAGTAGTATTCTAGCGGCGGGCTACAATGAGCAGTTCTTC. This encodes CASSILAAGYNEQFF. The genes are TRBV19 and TRBJ2-1, with 7 bases matching TRBD2. Germline V lookup: CDR1 LNHDA, CDR2 SQIVND (reference sequence). V dropped 3 bases and J dropped 3; count of bases not matched to a gene: 5. This CDR3 has 15 residues.